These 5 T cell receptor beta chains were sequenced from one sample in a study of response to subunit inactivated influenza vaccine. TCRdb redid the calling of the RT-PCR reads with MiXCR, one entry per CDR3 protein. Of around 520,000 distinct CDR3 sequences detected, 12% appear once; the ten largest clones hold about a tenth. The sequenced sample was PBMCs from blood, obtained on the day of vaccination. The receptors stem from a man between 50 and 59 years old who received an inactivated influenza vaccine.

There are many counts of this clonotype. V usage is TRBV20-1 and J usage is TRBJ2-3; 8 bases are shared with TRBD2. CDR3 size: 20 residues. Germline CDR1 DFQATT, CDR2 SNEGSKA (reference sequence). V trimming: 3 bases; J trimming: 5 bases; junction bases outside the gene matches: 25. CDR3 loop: CSASGGLGEITGLGGDTQYF. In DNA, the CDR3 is TGCAGTGCTAGTGGGGGGCTTGGGGAAATCACGGGACTAGGAGGAGATACGCAGTATTTT.

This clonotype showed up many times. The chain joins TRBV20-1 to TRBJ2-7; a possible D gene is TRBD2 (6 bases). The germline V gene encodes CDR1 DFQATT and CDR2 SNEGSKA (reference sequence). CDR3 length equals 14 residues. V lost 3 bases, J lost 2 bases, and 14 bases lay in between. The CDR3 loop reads CSASPGTGPYEQYF. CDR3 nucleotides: TGCAGTGCTAGTCCCGGGACTGGACCCTACGAGCAGTACTTC.

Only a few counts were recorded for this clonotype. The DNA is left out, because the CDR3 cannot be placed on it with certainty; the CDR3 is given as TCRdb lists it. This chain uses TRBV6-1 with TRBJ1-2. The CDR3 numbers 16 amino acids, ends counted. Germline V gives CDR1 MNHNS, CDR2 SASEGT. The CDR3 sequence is CASRDNPLAVDYGYTF.

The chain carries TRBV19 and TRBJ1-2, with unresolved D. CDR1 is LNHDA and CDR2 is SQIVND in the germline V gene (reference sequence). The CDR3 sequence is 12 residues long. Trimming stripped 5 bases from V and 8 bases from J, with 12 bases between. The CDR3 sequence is CASSGQTRGYTF. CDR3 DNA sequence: TGTGCCAGTAGTGGGCAGACGCGCGGCTACACCTTC.

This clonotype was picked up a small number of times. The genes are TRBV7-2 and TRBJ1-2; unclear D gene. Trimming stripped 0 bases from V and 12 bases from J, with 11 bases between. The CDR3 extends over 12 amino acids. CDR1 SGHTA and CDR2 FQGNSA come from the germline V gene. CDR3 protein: CASSLAGHSDTF. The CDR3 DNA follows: TGTGCCAGCAGCTTAGCCGGGCACTCCGACACCTTC.